The rows below give T cell receptor beta chains drawn from one sample of a study of CD8+ T cells in alopecia areata. Sequencing was performed with immunoSEQ multiplex PCR; in TCRdb, only in-frame clones are kept and a portion is missing. The sample has approximately 200,000 clones, around 60% seen once. The source was CD4+ T cells sorted from blood, collected at week 4, from a patient treated with tofacitinib. All receptors derive from a human donor with alopecia areata. CDR3s include the opening cysteine and the closing phenylalanine or tryptophan. The D gene is left open where the match is weak. Size is stated for part of the rows, as once, few or many counts, or as a class when the clone is expanded.

cdr3_nt: TGCGCCAGCAGCTTGGTCCCAGGGACGGGGGAGACCCAGTACTTC
cdr3_aa: CASSLVPGTGETQYF
d_call: .
v_call: TRBV5-1
clone_size: .
cdr3_length: 15
j_call: TRBJ2-5

cdr3_nt: TGCAGCGTTCGTGAGAGGAGCAATCAGCCCCAGCATTTT
cdr3_aa: CSVRERSNQPQHF
d_call: .
v_call: TRBV29-1
clone_size: .
cdr3_length: 13
j_call: TRBJ1-5

cdr3_nt: TGTGCCTGGAGTGGAGGGCAGGGGATAAGGAATGAGCAGTTCTTC
cdr3_aa: CAWSGGQGIRNEQFF
d_call: .
v_call: TRBV30
clone_size: .
cdr3_length: 15
j_call: TRBJ2-1

cdr3_nt: TGTGCCAGCAGTGAAGCGCTTGGCGAGCAGTACTTC
cdr3_aa: CASSEALGEQYF
d_call: .
v_call: TRBV2
clone_size: .
cdr3_length: 12
j_call: TRBJ2-7

cdr3_nt: TGCGCCAGCAGCTTGGACAGTCTCTACGAGCAGTACTTC
cdr3_aa: CASSLDSLYEQYF
d_call: .
v_call: TRBV5-1
clone_size: few
cdr3_length: 13
j_call: TRBJ2-7

cdr3_nt: TGTGCCAGCAGTCGGACTAGCGGGAGGACAGATACGCAGTATTTT
cdr3_aa: CASSRTSGRTDTQYF
d_call: TRBD2
v_call: TRBV6-5
clone_size: .
cdr3_length: 15
j_call: TRBJ2-3

cdr3_nt: TGCAGCGGGGGGAACGGTGAGACCCAGTACTTC
cdr3_aa: CSGGNGETQYF
d_call: .
v_call: TRBV29-1
clone_size: few
cdr3_length: 11
j_call: TRBJ2-5

cdr3_nt: TGCAGCATCCTCGGGGGCCCGAGCTCCTACGAGCAGTACTTC
cdr3_aa: CSILGGPSSYEQYF
d_call: .
v_call: TRBV29-1
clone_size: few
cdr3_length: 14
j_call: TRBJ2-7

cdr3_nt: TGCAGCGTTACAAATCCCCCAGGAGTAGCCAAAAACATTCAGTACTTC
cdr3_aa: CSVTNPPGVAKNIQYF
d_call: .
v_call: TRBV29-1
clone_size: few
cdr3_length: 16
j_call: TRBJ2-4

cdr3_nt: TGCAGCGCCTTGAAGGACTACGAGCAGTACTTC
cdr3_aa: CSALKDYEQYF
d_call: .
v_call: TRBV29-1
clone_size: few
cdr3_length: 11
j_call: TRBJ2-7

cdr3_nt: TGTGCCAGCAGTCAAAATGGGGGTAGCGTCCAAGAGACCCAGTACTTC
cdr3_aa: CASSQNGGSVQETQYF
d_call: .
v_call: TRBV7-2
clone_size: once
cdr3_length: 16
j_call: TRBJ2-5

cdr3_nt: TGTGCCAGTAGTATAGTTTTAGGGCAGCGCAATCAGCCCCAGCATTTT
cdr3_aa: CASSIVLGQRNQPQHF
d_call: .
v_call: TRBV19
clone_size: .
cdr3_length: 16
j_call: TRBJ1-5

cdr3_nt: TGCAGCGGGAGATACGGGGTTGGGAATGAAAAACTGTTTTTT
cdr3_aa: CSGRYGVGNEKLFF
d_call: .
v_call: TRBV29-1
clone_size: .
cdr3_length: 14
j_call: TRBJ1-4

cdr3_nt: TGTGCCAGCAGTTACAGGGGAGGACAGGGGACAGGCGGGCAGTACTTC
cdr3_aa: CASSYRGGQGTGGQYF
d_call: TRBD1
v_call: TRBV6-5
clone_size: .
cdr3_length: 16
j_call: TRBJ2-7

cdr3_nt: TGCAGCGCCGGGCCCCAGGGCGGGGAGCTGTTTTTT
cdr3_aa: CSAGPQGGELFF
d_call: .
v_call: TRBV29-1
clone_size: many
cdr3_length: 12
j_call: TRBJ2-2

cdr3_nt: TGCAGTGCTAGAGGGGGGCAGGGGTTGCATTTT
cdr3_aa: CSARGGQGLHF
d_call: .
v_call: TRBV20-1
clone_size: .
cdr3_length: 11
j_call: TRBJ1-5

cdr3_nt: TGTGCCAGCAGCCAAGAGGCTCACGGACAGGGAAGTGGTGGCTACACCTTC
cdr3_aa: CASSQEAHGQGSGGYTF
d_call: TRBD1
v_call: TRBV4-2
clone_size: once
cdr3_length: 17
j_call: TRBJ1-2

cdr3_nt: TGCAGCGTTGAAGGACAGGCAAGGTACAATGAGCAGTTCTTC
cdr3_aa: CSVEGQARYNEQFF
d_call: .
v_call: TRBV29-1
clone_size: few
cdr3_length: 14
j_call: TRBJ2-1

cdr3_nt: TGTGCCACCAGCAGAGATCGCCCGACCGAGCAGTACTTC
cdr3_aa: CATSRDRPTEQYF
d_call: .
v_call: TRBV15
clone_size: .
cdr3_length: 13
j_call: TRBJ2-7

cdr3_nt: TGTGCCAGCAGCGCCGCGGGAATCTACAATGAGCAGTTCTTC
cdr3_aa: CASSAAGIYNEQFF
d_call: .
v_call: TRBV7-9
clone_size: .
cdr3_length: 14
j_call: TRBJ2-1

cdr3_nt: TGTGCCAGCTCACCAGCCCCCACTAGCACAGATACGCAGTATTTT
cdr3_aa: CASSPAPTSTDTQYF
d_call: .
v_call: TRBV18
clone_size: few
cdr3_length: 15
j_call: TRBJ2-3

cdr3_nt: TGTGCCAGCTCACAAACAGGGAACAATCAGCCCCAGCATTTT
cdr3_aa: CASSQTGNNQPQHF
d_call: .
v_call: TRBV18
clone_size: few
cdr3_length: 14
j_call: TRBJ1-5

cdr3_nt: TGTGCCAGCAGTTTATTGTCCGCAACAGATACGCAGTATTTT
cdr3_aa: CASSLLSATDTQYF
d_call: .
v_call: TRBV27
clone_size: few
cdr3_length: 14
j_call: TRBJ2-3

cdr3_nt: TGTGCCAGCAGCAGGGGGACAGGGCTCGACGAGCAGTACTTC
cdr3_aa: CASSRGTGLDEQYF
d_call: TRBD1
v_call: TRBV7-9
clone_size: .
cdr3_length: 14
j_call: TRBJ2-7

cdr3_nt: TGCAGCGCCGGGACAGGGGGCGGAGAGACCCAGTACTTC
cdr3_aa: CSAGTGGGETQYF
d_call: TRBD1
v_call: TRBV29-1
clone_size: .
cdr3_length: 13
j_call: TRBJ2-5

cdr3_nt: TGTGCCAGCACCCCCGCGGGGAAAATTAAAGAGACCCAGTACTTC
cdr3_aa: CASTPAGKIKETQYF
d_call: .
v_call: TRBV6-5
clone_size: .
cdr3_length: 15
j_call: TRBJ2-5

cdr3_nt: TGTGCCACCAGCAGAGATCTTCTTTCCGAGACACTTGGAAACACCATATATTTT
cdr3_aa: CATSRDLLSETLGNTIYF
d_call: .
v_call: TRBV15
clone_size: .
cdr3_length: 18
j_call: TRBJ1-3

cdr3_nt: TGTGCCAGCAGTGAAGGTGCCGAAAGGACAGGGAGCTCCTACGAGCAGTACTTC
cdr3_aa: CASSEGAERTGSSYEQYF
d_call: TRBD1
v_call: TRBV6-1
clone_size: .
cdr3_length: 18
j_call: TRBJ2-7

cdr3_nt: TGCAGCGTTGGTGAGGGACATCCGTCCGGCTACACCTTC
cdr3_aa: CSVGEGHPSGYTF
d_call: .
v_call: TRBV29-1
clone_size: .
cdr3_length: 13
j_call: TRBJ1-2

cdr3_nt: TGTGCCTGGAGTGTAGGGGTGGCGGCACTTAGTGACCAGTACTTC
cdr3_aa: CAWSVGVAALSDQYF
d_call: .
v_call: TRBV30
clone_size: .
cdr3_length: 15
j_call: TRBJ2-5

cdr3_nt: TGTGCCAGCAGCTTAGCAAGTGGGACAGGACAAGAGACCCAGTACTTC
cdr3_aa: CASSLASGTGQETQYF
d_call: TRBD1
v_call: TRBV7-2
clone_size: .
cdr3_length: 16
j_call: TRBJ2-5

cdr3_nt: TGTGCCAGCAGCAAAGCCCAGGGGGGCTACACCTTC
cdr3_aa: CASSKAQGGYTF
d_call: .
v_call: TRBV9
clone_size: few
cdr3_length: 12
j_call: TRBJ1-2

cdr3_nt: TGCAGCGTGTTGGGGGGGACTAGCCTCACCGGGGATACGCAGTATTTT
cdr3_aa: CSVLGGTSLTGDTQYF
d_call: TRBD2
v_call: TRBV29-1
clone_size: once
cdr3_length: 16
j_call: TRBJ2-3

cdr3_nt: TGCAGCGTTGTGGCAACTCGGCCAGGCTCCCATGAGCAGTACTTC
cdr3_aa: CSVVATRPGSHEQYF
d_call: .
v_call: TRBV29-1
clone_size: .
cdr3_length: 15
j_call: TRBJ2-7

cdr3_nt: TGTGCCTCGACTCCGGGGACCGGGACAGGGATTTACAATGAACAGTTCTTC
cdr3_aa: CASTPGTGTGIYNEQFF
d_call: TRBD1
v_call: TRBV27
clone_size: .
cdr3_length: 17
j_call: TRBJ2-1

cdr3_nt: TGTGCCAGCAGCCCAAGGAGCCTAGCCAAAAACATTCAGTACTTC
cdr3_aa: CASSPRSLAKNIQYF
d_call: .
v_call: TRBV6-1
clone_size: .
cdr3_length: 15
j_call: TRBJ2-4